This TCR beta chain was obtained from a study of cytomegalovirus exposure and HLA in healthy donors (dated by TCRdb to the late 2010s). About the study as a whole: According to a later analysis, one platform produced both the 100 to 150 validation repertoires and the roughly 640 repertoires of the first cohort. The study was designed to test whether signatures of past pathogen exposure could be identified by cataloging public T cell receptors. Besides the first cohort of around 670 subjects, a separate validation cohort made up of roughly 120 different subjects was used. High-throughput TCR immunosequencing, statistical association of individual TCRs with disease status, and machine learning were combined to predict cytomegalovirus infection status. What the work shows at the level of the full study, not this receptor alone: The classifier was reported to diagnose cytomegalovirus status with high specificity and sensitivity in both the original and validation cohorts. The study listed 164 TCR beta chains as associated with cytomegalovirus. Across donors, most TCR sequences were observed very rarely, whereas some public TCRs were present in many individuals. Of the cluster scores, 85% to 95% were above 0 in a later analysis, which found that TCRs clustered in the first cohort also tended to co-occur in the 130 or so validation repertoires. The authors suggested that the approach could potentially be generalized to other disease states and immunological phenotypes. A few of the identified cytomegalovirus-associated TCR beta chains were confirmed in vitro to be specific for cytomegalovirus antigens. A later analysis had no HLA typing for the validation cohort, so co-occurrence there was scored across all 120 or so repertoires.

Preparation of the library involved the immunoSEQ multiplex PCR assay. As for the original processing: A statistical classification framework was developed to diagnose cytomegalovirus status using the catalog of TCR beta chain sequences. In its TCRdb copy, this immuneACCESS table keeps in-frame sequences only and misses some clones. Where compared with another copy, unresolved V genes explain less than half of these, and the others have no known cause. From that table come the V and J calls and clone size; the DNA was used to work out D and trimming. For this sample there are tens of thousands of clones; roughly nine tenths appear just once. The top ten clonotypes cover roughly 1.2% of the sample. As to this clone: Its antigen remains undetermined. No quality values exist for individual bases; no much larger clone is one base distant.

The germline V gene sets CDR1 to MNHEY and CDR2 to SVGAGI. Taken from cysteine to phenylalanine, the CDR3 has 16 residues. Solely the CDR3 DNA is kept, with 48 bases framed from the first base. V loses 0 bases of germline sequence and J loses 0 bases, and the interval between the two ends is 11 bases. The donors were included in the validation cohort of 90 to 150 subjects, a group kept apart from the roughly 730-subject first cohort. The sample was PBMCs. This receptor was obtained from a woman aged 18-35 years in good health and CMV-seronegative. The chain employs TRBV6-5 and TRBJ1-1, with TRBD1 as a weak D call on 5 bases. This receptor has the CDR3 CASSYSRGSLNTEAFF. The sequenced DNA is TGTGCCAGCAGTTACTCGCGGGGGTCATTGAACACTGAAGCTTTCTTT.